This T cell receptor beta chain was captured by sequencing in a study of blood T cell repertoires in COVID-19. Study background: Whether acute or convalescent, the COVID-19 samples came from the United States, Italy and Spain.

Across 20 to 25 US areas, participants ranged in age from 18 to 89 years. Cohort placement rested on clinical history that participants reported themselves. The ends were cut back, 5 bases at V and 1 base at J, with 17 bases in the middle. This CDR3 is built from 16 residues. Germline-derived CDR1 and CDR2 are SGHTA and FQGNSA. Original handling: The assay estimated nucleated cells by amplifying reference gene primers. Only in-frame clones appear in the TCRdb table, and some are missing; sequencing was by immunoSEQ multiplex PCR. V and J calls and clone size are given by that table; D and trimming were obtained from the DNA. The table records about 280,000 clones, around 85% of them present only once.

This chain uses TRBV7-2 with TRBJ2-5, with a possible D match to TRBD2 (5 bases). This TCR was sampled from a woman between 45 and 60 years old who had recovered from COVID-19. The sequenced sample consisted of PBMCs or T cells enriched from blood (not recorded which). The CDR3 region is CASSQRPSRAQETQYF. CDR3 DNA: TGTGCCAGCAGCCAACGGCCTAGCCGGGCCCAAGAGACCCAGTACTTC.